A selection of T cell receptor beta chains follows, all from one sample in a study of CD8+ T cells in alopecia areata. Sequenced by immunoSEQ multiplex PCR; TCRdb stores in-frame clones only, minus some. The top ten hold around 10% of the sample, which has about 180,000 clones, 45% to 60% seen once. Sequencing was performed on CD8+ T cells sorted from blood, taken around week 52, from a patient treated with tofacitinib. These receptors came from a human donor with alopecia areata. CDR3s include the opening cysteine and the closing phenylalanine or tryptophan. A D gene is named only where the DNA matches it firmly. Where a row states a size, it is once, few, many or the class of an expanded clone; other rows omit it.

>few|TRBJ1-1|-|TRBV5-1
CASSLARGRNLNTEAFF
TGCGCCAGCAGCTTGGCCAGGGGACGGAACCTGAACACTGAAGCTTTCTTT
>few|TRBJ2-5|-|TRBV30
CAWKVLYQETQYF
TGTGCCTGGAAGGTCTTGTACCAAGAGACCCAGTACTTC
>-|TRBJ2-5|-|TRBV11-1
CASSTVTDSETQYF
TGTGCCAGCAGTACGGTGACGGACTCGGAGACCCAGTACTTC
>-|TRBJ1-1|-|TRBV7-2
CARDGHEAFF
TGTGCCAGAGACGGGCATGAAGCTTTCTTT
>-|TRBJ2-7|TRBD2|TRBV6-1
CASNNRDYDYEQYF
TGTGCCAGCAATAACCGGGACTATGATTACGAGCAGTACTTC
>-|TRBJ2-7|-|TRBV6-5
CASSSSGSYEQYF
TGTGCCAGCAGTTCCTCGGGCTCCTACGAGCAGTACTTC
>-|TRBJ1-6|-|TRBV18
CASSPRQNSPLHF
TGTGCCAGCTCACCAAGACAGAATTCACCCCTCCACTTT
>-|TRBJ1-1|-|TRBV9
CAGRVCTEAFF
TGTGCCGGCAGGGTTTGCACTGAAGCTTTCTTT
>few|TRBJ2-6|-|TRBV10-3
CASSYNSGANVLTF
TGTGCCAGCAGTTACAACTCTGGGGCCAACGTCCTGACTTTC
>-|TRBJ2-1|-|TRBV7-9
CASSPDNEQFF
TGTGCCAGCAGCCCGGACAATGAGCAGTTCTTC
>-|TRBJ2-5|-|TRBV7-2
CASSSHTGTRGETQYF
TGTGCCAGCAGCTCTCACACCGGGACTCGGGGGGAGACCCAGTACTTC
>-|TRBJ2-1|-|TRBV13
CASSSRIVGLNEQFF
TGTGCCAGCAGCTCCCGTATCGTGGGGTTGAATGAGCAGTTCTTC
>-|TRBJ1-1|-|TRBV5-6
CASLGDTEAFF
TGTGCCAGCTTAGGGGACACTGAAGCTTTCTTT
>-|TRBJ1-6|-|TRBV7-3
CASSLGGANSPLHF
TGTGCCAGCAGCTTAGGGGGGGCTAATTCACCCCTCCACTTT
>-|TRBJ1-2|-|TRBV25-1
CASSVTGEYAGYTF
TGTGCCAGCAGTGTTACCGGGGAGTATGCGGGCTACACCTTC
>-|TRBJ2-7|-|TRBV19
CASSIGSVGPPYEQYF
TGTGCCAGTAGTATCGGATCGGTGGGGCCCCCCTACGAGCAGTACTTC
>-|TRBJ2-7|TRBD1|TRBV10-3
CAISEADRVYEQYF
TGTGCCATCAGTGAGGCGGACAGGGTATACGAGCAGTACTTC
>-|TRBJ1-1|TRBD1|TRBV7-9
CASDKGALSEAFF
TGTGCCAGCGATAAGGGGGCGCTGAGTGAAGCTTTCTTT
>-|TRBJ2-1|TRBD2|TRBV29-1
CSVERRGDSYNEQFF
TGCAGCGTTGAGAGGCGGGGGGACTCCTACAATGAGCAGTTCTTC
>-|TRBJ2-3|-|TRBV11-2
CASRPDADTQYF
TGTGCCAGCAGGCCGGATGCAGATACGCAGTATTTT
>-|TRBJ2-3|TRBD1|TRBV2
CASTPDRGQAYGTDTQYF
TGTGCCAGCACCCCGGACAGGGGGCAAGCCTACGGCACAGATACGCAGTATTTT
>-|TRBJ2-7|-|TRBV13
CASSSGLRYEQYF
TGTGCCAGCAGCTCGGGTCTGAGATACGAGCAGTACTTC
>-|TRBJ2-6|-|TRBV30
CAWLPPFAGLLSSGANVLTF
TGTGCCTGGCTACCGCCTTTTGCCGGCCTTTTAAGCTCTGGGGCCAACGTCCTGACTTTC
>once|TRBJ1-2|-|TRBV30
CAWSDPWGAQGGYTF
TGTGCCTGGAGTGACCCCTGGGGGGCCCAGGGTGGCTACACCTTC
>-|TRBJ1-1|-|TRBV29-1
CSVARDTEAFF
TGCAGCGTTGCCAGAGACACTGAAGCTTTCTTT
>few|TRBJ1-5|TRBD1|TRBV29-1
CSVEDGTGGNQPQHF
TGCAGCGTTGAAGATGGGACAGGGGGCAATCAGCCCCAGCATTTT
>once|TRBJ1-2|-|TRBV7-2
CASLTGGDYGYTF
TGTGCCAGCTTGACGGGTGGCGACTATGGCTACACCTTC
>few|TRBJ1-1|-|TRBV13
CASSLGGDTEAFF
TGTGCCAGCAGCTTAGGAGGGGACACTGAAGCTTTCTTT
>-|TRBJ2-5|-|TRBV29-1
CSVDLGSNQETQYF
TGCAGCGTTGATCTGGGGTCCAATCAAGAGACCCAGTACTTC
>once|TRBJ2-7|-|TRBV5-1
CASSLGPEGSYEQYF
TGCGCCAGCAGCTTGGGGCCAGAGGGATCCTACGAGCAGTACTTC
>-|TRBJ2-2|-|TRBV29-1
CSVAQGSGELFF
TGCAGCGTAGCACAGGGATCCGGGGAGCTGTTTTTT
>few|TRBJ2-7|TRBD2|TRBV7-2
CASSPRLAGNPYEQYF
TGTGCCAGCAGCCCCCGACTAGCGGGGAACCCCTACGAGCAGTACTTC
>-|TRBJ2-1|-|TRBV4-1
CASSQERSNEQFF
TGCGCCAGCAGCCAAGAAAGGAGCAATGAGCAGTTCTTC
>few|TRBJ1-1|TRBD1|TRBV30
CAWSPGTGLEAFF
TGTGCCTGGAGCCCAGGGACAGGCCTTGAAGCTTTCTTT
>-|TRBJ2-2|TRBD2|TRBV27
CASSFGSGGVGELFF
TGTGCCAGCAGTTTCGGTAGCGGGGGTGTCGGGGAGCTGTTTTTT
>once|TRBJ1-2|-|TRBV7-9
CASSPAVPHESGYTF
TGTGCCAGCAGCCCAGCCGTGCCCCACGAAAGTGGCTACACCTTC
>-|TRBJ2-4|TRBD2|TRBV7-8
CASSPALRGGDSKNIQYF
TGTGCCAGCAGCCCAGCTTTGCGGGGGGGGGATTCCAAAAACATTCAGTACTTC
>few|TRBJ1-1|-|TRBV27
CASSLPGMNTEAFF
TGTGCCAGCAGTTTACCGGGGATGAACACTGAAGCTTTCTTT
>-|TRBJ2-5|-|TRBV5-1
CASSLENQETQYF
TGCGCCAGCAGCTTGGAAAACCAAGAGACCCAGTACTTC
>few|TRBJ2-7|-|TRBV4-2
CASSLNAGLEQYF
TGTGCCAGCAGCCTCAATGCGGGACTGGAGCAGTACTTC
>-|TRBJ2-3|TRBD2|TRBV6-5
CASSVTSGGADTQYF
TGTGCCAGCAGTGTTACTAGCGGGGGGGCAGATACGCAGTATTTT
>-|TRBJ1-1|TRBD1|TRBV4-1
CASSPTGFTEAFF
TGCGCCAGCAGCCCGACAGGGTTCACTGAAGCTTTCTTT
>-|TRBJ1-1|TRBD1|TRBV2
CASREQGRTEAFF
TGTGCCAGCAGGGAACAGGGGAGGACTGAAGCTTTCTTT
>-|TRBJ2-7|TRBD1|TRBV10-3
CAISVEGAGEQYF
TGTGCCATCAGTGTTGAGGGGGCCGGTGAGCAGTACTTC
>few|TRBJ2-2|-|TRBV9
CASSATALGELFF
TGTGCCAGCAGCGCGACAGCTCTAGGGGAGCTGTTTTTT
>few|TRBJ2-1|-|TRBV14
CASSHTRSSYNEQFF
TGTGCCAGCAGCCACACCCGAAGCTCCTACAATGAGCAGTTCTTC
>-|TRBJ2-1|-|TRBV5-6
CASSLLDRNEQFF
TGTGCCAGCAGCTTATTAGATCGCAATGAGCAGTTCTTC
>-|TRBJ1-2|-|TRBV9
CASSVGGNYGYTF
TGTGCCAGCAGCGTAGGAGGGAACTATGGCTACACCTTC
>-|TRBJ2-1|-|TRBV4-2
CASSQDSGPEQFF
TGTGCCAGCAGCCAGGACTCTGGACCGGAGCAGTTCTTC
>-|TRBJ2-2|-|TRBV15
CATSLDNRDTGELFF
TGTGCCACCAGCCTAGATAACAGGGACACCGGGGAGCTGTTTTTT
>-|TRBJ2-2|-|TRBV7-3
CASSPPGGRDGELFF
TGTGCCAGCAGCCCCCCCGGGGGCAGGGACGGGGAGCTGTTTTTT
>-|TRBJ2-1|-|TRBV5-6
CASSAPGSDEQFF
TGTGCCAGCAGCGCCCCAGGGAGCGATGAGCAGTTCTTC
>-|TRBJ2-1|-|TRBV29-1
CSAPGGTVSYNEQFF
TGCAGCGCCCCAGGGGGGACAGTCTCCTACAATGAGCAGTTCTTC
>few|TRBJ2-1|-|TRBV29-1
CSVPHRGAYNEQFF
TGCAGCGTTCCTCACCGGGGGGCGTACAATGAGCAGTTCTTC
>-|TRBJ2-6|-|TRBV29-1
CSAYSGANVLTF
TGCAGCGCCTACTCTGGGGCCAACGTCCTGACTTTC
>-|TRBJ2-1|TRBD1|TRBV19
CASARQGPYNEQFF
TGTGCCAGTGCGAGACAGGGACCTTACAATGAGCAGTTCTTC
>-|TRBJ1-1|-|TRBV14
CASSPTGFLNTEAFF
TGTGCCAGCAGCCCAACAGGATTTTTGAACACTGAAGCTTTCTTT
>few|TRBJ2-7|TRBD2|TRBV7-6
CASSLEAGNSYEQYF
TGTGCCAGCAGCTTAGAAGCGGGGAACTCCTACGAGCAGTACTTC
>-|TRBJ2-3|TRBD2|TRBV10-3
CASENAYPGGGSTDTQYF
TGTGCCAGTGAAAACGCCTACCCGGGCGGGGGTTCTACAGATACGCAGTATTTT